This TCR beta chain was profiled in a study of T cells in Graves' hyperthyroidism and ophthalmopathy. Study-level points and caveats: Most thyroid clonotypes that were expanded above 0.001 also turned up in blood.

CDR3 length equals 16 residues. V lost 3 bases, J lost 5 bases, and 19 bases lay in between. Germline assignment: CDR1 SGHAT and CDR2 FQNNGV. Each diagnosis was grounded in clinical symptoms, serum thyroxine and TRAb, thyroid ultrasound, and orbital computed tomography. PBMCs were obtained from about 10 ml fresh peripheral blood. This clonotype came up many times. What it binds is unknown. RNA transcripts served as the template for amplifying TCR beta CDR3 regions. Primed by the HTBI set, a first-round RT-PCR was run on the TCR CDR3. TCRdb used MiXCR to reprocess the multiplex PCR reads, holding one entry per CDR3 protein. The profile shows a few hundred thousand distinct CDR3 sequences, roughly 13% of them singletons.

The chain joins TRBV11-2 to TRBJ2-5; the D gene is possibly TRBD1 (5 bases). Sequenced input: blood. The source of this sequence is a woman between 18 and 30 years old with Graves' hyperthyroidism. As DNA, the CDR3 is TGTGCCAGCAGCTTTGAGGACATCCCCCTGAGGGAGACCCAGTACTTC. This sequence encodes CASSFEDIPLRETQYF.